A selection of T cell receptor beta chains follows, all from one sample in a study of shared clonotypes between healthy human individuals. The data were produced by immunoSEQ multiplex PCR, yet TCRdb's version contains in-frame clones alone and is incomplete. The table lists about 680,000 clones, approximately 90% of them singletons. The material sequenced was naive CD8+ T cells sorted from blood. All receptors derive from a man younger than 40 in good health. Each CDR3 is given with its conserved first and last residue. The D gene is left open where the match is weak.

CDR3 DNA,CDR3 protein,J gene,D gene,V gene
TGTGCCAGTAGTGTTGGACTCCACAATGAGCAGTTCTTC,CASSVGLHNEQFF,TRBJ2-1,.,TRBV19
TGTGCCAGCAGTTATACGGGGGACAGGGTTTTCGGGGAGCTGTTTTTT,CASSYTGDRVFGELFF,TRBJ2-2,TRBD1,TRBV6-5
TGCGCCAGCAGCTTGGTTGTGACCGGGGAGCTGTTTTTT,CASSLVVTGELFF,TRBJ2-2,.,TRBV5-1
TGTGCCAGCAGCCAAGAGACACCAGGGGGCTCCACCTCCTACGAGCAGTACTTC,CASSQETPGGSTSYEQYF,TRBJ2-7,TRBD1,TRBV4-2
TGTGCCAGCAGCTTACGGGGCGTGCCCTACAATGAGCAGTTCTTC,CASSLRGVPYNEQFF,TRBJ2-1,.,TRBV7-2
TGCGCCAGCAGCCAAGTTCCCGGGACTTCCTACGAGCAGTACTTC,CASSQVPGTSYEQYF,TRBJ2-7,.,TRBV4-1
TGTGCCAGCAGCTTAGAACGGGCCGGACAGGGGAAAATCTATGGCTACACCTTC,CASSLERAGQGKIYGYTF,TRBJ1-2,TRBD1,TRBV7-9
TGTGCCAGCTCCGAAAAAAACAGGGTTCTCTACGAGCAGTACTTC,CASSEKNRVLYEQYF,TRBJ2-7,.,TRBV28
TGTGCCAGCAGTTACTCTACGGGGGATGGCTACACCTTC,CASSYSTGDGYTF,TRBJ1-2,.,TRBV6-5
TGTGCCAGCATCAGACAGGGTCAAGAGACCCAGTACTTC,CASIRQGQETQYF,TRBJ2-5,TRBD1,TRBV28
TGCAGCGTTGAGGGACTAGCGGGATGGGGCTACAATGAGCAGTTCTTC,CSVEGLAGWGYNEQFF,TRBJ2-1,TRBD2,TRBV29-1
TGTGCCTGGAGAAGAGTCGGCGACACCGGGGAGCTGTTTTTT,CAWRRVGDTGELFF,TRBJ2-2,.,TRBV30
TGCAGCGTTACCCAGACAGAGATCGAGCAGTACTTC,CSVTQTEIEQYF,TRBJ2-7,.,TRBV29-1
TGTGCCAGTAGTACGACATTTGGGAACACTGAAGCTTTCTTT,CASSTTFGNTEAFF,TRBJ1-1,.,TRBV19
TGTGCCATCAGTTTCAGCGAAAGGGATGAGCAGTTCTTC,CAISFSERDEQFF,TRBJ2-1,.,TRBV10-3
TGTGCCACCCACCTCGTAGCGGGGCTGAACACTGAAGCTTTCTTT,CATHLVAGLNTEAFF,TRBJ1-1,.,TRBV6-5
TGTGCCAGCAGTTTATCTGTAGCGGGAACGTACAATGAGCAGTTCTTC,CASSLSVAGTYNEQFF,TRBJ2-1,TRBD2,TRBV27
TGCGCCAGCAGCTCACATCCGATGGGACTAGCGGGAGTCAATGAGCAGTTCTTC,CASSSHPMGLAGVNEQFF,TRBJ2-1,TRBD2,TRBV5-1
TGTGCCAGCAGCTTAGTTGGGAGCTCCTACAATGAGCAGTTCTTC,CASSLVGSSYNEQFF,TRBJ2-1,.,TRBV7-8
TGTGCCAGCAGCTTAGCTACCGGCACCGCAGATACGCAGTATTTT,CASSLATGTADTQYF,TRBJ2-3,.,TRBV7-9
TGTGCCAGCAGTTTCCGGACAGGTATGGCCTACGAGCAGTACTTC,CASSFRTGMAYEQYF,TRBJ2-7,TRBD1,TRBV27
TGTGCCAGCAGCCGCTTAAGGGAGGGAGAGACCCAGTACTTC,CASSRLREGETQYF,TRBJ2-5,TRBD2,TRBV5-6
TGTGCCAGCAGCTCGCCTCAGACTGGGGATGAGCAGTTCTTC,CASSSPQTGDEQFF,TRBJ2-1,.,TRBV11-2
TGTGCCAGCAGCACCCTAGCGGGGACTTACAATGAGCAGTTCTTC,CASSTLAGTYNEQFF,TRBJ2-1,TRBD2,TRBV11-2
TGTGCCTGGAGTGGGGACTGGCACAGCTCCTACAATGAGCAGTTCTTC,CAWSGDWHSSYNEQFF,TRBJ2-1,.,TRBV30
TGTGCCAGCCGACAGGGCGGGCTGACTGAAGCTTTCTTT,CASRQGGLTEAFF,TRBJ1-1,TRBD1,TRBV19
TGTGCCAGCAGCTTGGCCCGACAGGGTGCAACCGGGGAGCTGTTTTTT,CASSLARQGATGELFF,TRBJ2-2,TRBD1,TRBV5-4
TGTGCCACAGGCCTTGAAGCGATTAATGAAAAACTGTTTTTT,CATGLEAINEKLFF,TRBJ1-4,.,TRBV10-3
TGTGCCAGCAGCTCCGGGGGGCTGGGGTATGGCTACACCTTC,CASSSGGLGYGYTF,TRBJ1-2,.,TRBV7-9
TGTGCCAGCAGCGGTTGGGACGTTCCCTACGAGCAGTACTTC,CASSGWDVPYEQYF,TRBJ2-7,.,TRBV25-1
TGTGCCATCAGTGAGATCGGGGGACAGGAAGCCTACGAGCAGTACTTC,CAISEIGGQEAYEQYF,TRBJ2-7,TRBD1,TRBV10-3
TGTGCCAGCAGCCCGACTGGAGAGACCCAGTACTTC,CASSPTGETQYF,TRBJ2-5,.,TRBV7-9
TGCAGCGTTGGTGAAAGGATTGACATTCAGTACTTC,CSVGERIDIQYF,TRBJ2-4,.,TRBV29-1
TGTGCCAGCAGCCAAGAATTTGCTCCCTCTCCCTACAATGAGCAGTTCTTC,CASSQEFAPSPYNEQFF,TRBJ2-1,.,TRBV14
TGTGCCAGCAGCTTAGTTGGCTCTAGCGGGTTCACAGATACGCAGTATTTT,CASSLVGSSGFTDTQYF,TRBJ2-3,TRBD2,TRBV7-9